This T cell receptor beta chain is from a study of T cell responses to AZD1222 COVID-19 vaccine. Findings and limits, study-wide: A reported finding is that nearly half of spike-specific TCRs target unmutated variant regions. Among vaccine-associated CD4 TCRs, coverage spanned spike, with dominance at 160-218 and 743-854. Baseline serology detected seropositivity in only six AZD1222 recipients.

This clone appeared once. Antigen specificity is unknown. Sequencing was performed with immunoSEQ multiplex PCR; in TCRdb, only in-frame clones are kept and a portion is missing. Here the sample spans 100,000 to 120,000 clones, about 90% being singletons. Looked up from germline, CDR1 is LNHDA and CDR2 is SQIVND (reference sequence). The CDR3 contains 15 residues. The V and J ends lost 3 bases and 0 bases, in that order; junction bases with no gene match: 3. The chain is built from TRBV19 and TRBJ2-3, with 7 nucleotides matching TRBD1. This receptor was taken from an adult in good health. Material: peripheral blood, obtained on day 0 of AZD1222 vaccination. CDR3 in amino acids: CASSMRQGSTDTQYF. CDR3 DNA: TGTGCCAGTAGTATGCGACAGGGTAGCACAGATACGCAGTATTTT.